One TCR beta chain is described in this entry. Per the original data handling: Estimates of nucleated cell counts were drawn from the amplification of reference gene primers. Sequencing was performed with immunoSEQ multiplex PCR; in TCRdb, only in-frame clones are kept and a portion is missing. Clone size and V and J calls were adopted from that table, with D and trimming inferred from the DNA. Of over 100,000 clones listed, around 88% are singletons. Germline CDR1 reads SEHNR; CDR2 reads FQNEAQ (reference sequence). V lost 0 bases to trimming and J lost 1 base, with 18 bases between them. The CDR3 has 18 residues. This sample is drawn from a study of blood T cell repertoires in COVID-19.

The sequence came from a man aged 50 to 60 with acute or convalescent COVID-19. The source material was peripheral blood. The rearrangement joins TRBV7-9 to TRBJ1-1; perhaps TRBD1 as D (6 bases). The CDR3 region is CASSLASLGRGWNTEAFF. In DNA, the CDR3 is TGTGCCAGCAGCTTAGCGAGTTTGGGCAGGGGTTGGAACACTGAAGCTTTCTTT.